This passage covers 20 T cell receptor beta chains from one sample sequenced in a study of cytomegalovirus exposure and HLA in healthy donors. This PCR relied on a set of 60 Vbeta primers and 13 Jbeta primers. Repertoires were generated with immunoSEQ multiplex PCR, while TCRdb's copy carries only in-frame clones and drops some. The data contain 130,000 or so clones, roughly 80% of them singletons. Sequencing was carried out using PBMCs. These TCRs come from a young man in good health and CMV-seronegative.

This clone appeared a few times. The chain uses TRBV13 and TRBJ2-7; 8 positions match TRBD1. After removal of 4 bases from V and 5 bases from J, the junction contained 7 bases not matched to a gene. This CDR3 has 14 residues. Germline V gene sequence: CDR1 PRHDT, CDR2 FYEKMQ (reference sequence). The CDR3 sequence: CASSSWTGNNEQYF. CDR3 in DNA: TGTGCCAGCAGCTCTTGGACAGGGAATAACGAGCAGTACTTC.

The chain uses TRBV11-2 and TRBJ1-2; 9 bases line up with TRBD1. The CDR3 contains 16 residues. Trimming removed 6 bases from V and 0 bases from J; junction bases left unmatched: 8. Germline V CDR1 and CDR2: SGHAT, FQNNGV. DNA of the CDR3: TGTGCCAGCAGACCGGACAGGGGATCGGCTAACTATGGCTACACCTTC. Translating gives CASRPDRGSANYGYTF.

The chain couples TRBV9 to TRBJ2-3, with 9 bases aligning to TRBD2. This CDR3 comprises 14 residues. Unmatched junction bases numbered 3, after V lost 3 bases and J lost 4 bases. Germline CDR1 and CDR2: SGDLS and YYNGEE. The CDR3 coding sequence is TGTGCCAGCAGCGGGACTAGCGTCCCAGATACGCAGTATTTT. This encodes CASSGTSVPDTQYF.

The V gene is TRBV21-1, the J gene TRBJ1-1; the listed D gene, TRBD1, was not tested against the DNA. TRBV21-1 is assigned pseudogene status. The CDR3 loop spans 16 amino acids. The CDR3 DNA reads TGTGCCAGCAGCAAAGGGGGACAGGGTCATAACACTGAAGCTTTCTTT. Amino acid sequence: CASSKGGQGHNTEAFF.

Worth noting for this clone: This sample also contains other DNA sequences that code for the same CDR3. The chain links TRBV11-2 to TRBJ2-7; D ambiguous. CDR1 SGHAT and CDR2 FQNNGV come from the germline V gene. V dropped 3 bases and J dropped 0 bases, with 6 bases sitting between them. The length of the CDR3 is 13 residues. CDR3 in DNA: TGTGCCAGCAGCTTGGGCACCTCCTACGAGCAGTACTTC. The encoded protein is CASSLGTSYEQYF.

Worth noting for this clone: Other DNA variants within this sample encode the same CDR3. The chain employs TRBV5-1 and TRBJ1-1, with a possible D match to TRBD1 (5 bases). There are 14 residues in the CDR3. Trimming took off 0 bases at V and 1 base at J, with 7 bases between the two ends. CDR1 is SGHRS and CDR2 is YFSETQ in the germline V gene. CDR3 nucleotide sequence: TGCGCCAGCAGCTTGGCGGGGGGGAACACTGAAGCTTTCTTT. Its protein is CASSLAGGNTEAFF.

In regard to this clone: A junction boundary mismatches the germline segment, possibly from a read error. The CDR3 coding sequence is TGTTCCAGCAGCTTAGCGGCTGGGGCGGGACCCAAAGAGACCCAGTACTTC. Its protein product is CSSSLAAGAGPKETQYF. This chain links TRBV7-9 with TRBJ2-5; a weak D match, TRBD2 (6 bases). The CDR3 sequence is 17 residues long. In germline, CDR1 is SEHNR, CDR2 FQNEAQ (reference sequence). Looking up the rest from reference TRBV7-9 and TRBJ2-5 gives the full variable domain: DTGVSQNPRHKITKRGQNVTFRCDPISEHNRLYWYRQTLGQGPEFLTYFQNEAQLEKSRLLSDRFSAERPKGSFSTLEIQRTEQGDSAMYLCSSSLAAGAGPKETQYFGPGTRLLVL.

The chain combines TRBV4-1 with TRBJ2-7; D perhaps matches TRBD2 (6 bases). From germline, CDR1 is MGHRA and CDR2 YSYEKL. The length of the CDR3 is 14 residues. The V end lost 5 bases, the J end lost 4 bases, and 15 bases lay between the germline ends. CDR3 DNA: TGCGCCAGCAGCGTTGGACTACTCCAGTACGAGCAGTACTTC. This codes for CASSVGLLQYEQYF.

The CDR3 region has the DNA TGTGCCAGCAGCGAGGACAGACCCAATGAGCAGTTCTTC. Its protein is CASSEDRPNEQFF. The chain uses TRBV5-8 and TRBJ2-1; D might be TRBD1 (6 bases). V was shortened by 4 bases and J by 6 bases, with 11 bases between the two germline ends. The CDR3 is made up of 13 amino acids. The germline V gene encodes CDR1 SGHTS and CDR2 YDEGEE.

CDR3 coding DNA: TGTGCCATCAGTGACCCCCCAGGGAACACTGAAGCTTTCTTT. It translates to CAISDPPGNTEAFF. This sequence joins TRBV10-3 and TRBJ1-1; the D is unclear. The CDR3 loop spans 14 amino acids. Germline assignment: CDR1 ENHRY and CDR2 SYGVKD. V dropped 3 bases and J dropped 1 base, with 9 bases sitting between them.

This clone was detected once. J is TRBJ2-1 and V is TRBV7-9; TRBD2 matches 8 bases. This CDR3 contains 16 residues. Germline V gene lookup returns CDR1 SEHNR and CDR2 FQNEAQ (reference sequence). J was trimmed by 3 bases and V by 5 bases; bases with no gene match: 9. CDR3 nucleotide sequence: TGTGCCAGCAGCCCTTTAGCGGGGAGCAGCTACAATGAGCAGTTCTTC. Translating it yields CASSPLAGSSYNEQFF.

The chain combines TRBV19 with TRBJ1-2; 7 positions match TRBD1. V lost 0 bases to trimming and J lost 5 bases; unmatched junction nucleotides: 9. Germline V gene lookup returns CDR1 LNHDA and CDR2 SQIVND (reference sequence). CDR3 length: 16 residues. In DNA form, the CDR3 reads TGTGCCAGTAGTATAGATCCACAGGGGCCCTTATATGGCTACACCTTC. Amino acids: CASSIDPQGPLYGYTF.

V is TRBV25-1 and J is TRBJ1-4; 7 bases are a match to TRBD1. CDR1 MGHDK and CDR2 SYGVNS come from the germline V gene. The CDR3 contains 14 residues. V gave up 4 bases and J gave up 4 bases; unmatched junction bases: 3. CDR3 sequence reads: CASSAQGVNEKLFF. CDR3 nucleotide sequence: TGTGCCAGCAGTGCCCAGGGGGTTAATGAAAAACTGTTTTTT.

The J gene is TRBJ1-1, the V gene TRBV4-1; D might be TRBD1 (6 bases). Germline CDR1 and CDR2: MGHRA and YSYEKL. Trimming removed 2 bases from V and 3 bases from J, with 19 bases in between. The CDR3 loop spans 17 amino acids. The CDR3 DNA follows: TGCGCCAGCAGCCAAACCGGGACAACATACAGGGACACTGAAGCTTTCTTT. Encoded protein: CASSQTGTTYRDTEAFF.

About this clone itself: The junction shows a germline mismatch at one end, possibly a read error. The J gene is TRBJ2-1, the V gene TRBV4-3; 16 nucleotides align to TRBD2. The germline gives CDR1 LGHNA, CDR2 YSLEER. This CDR3 is 19 amino acids long. The DNA for the CDR3 is TGCGCCAGCAGCCACCTGATGGGGACTAGCGGGGGGGCCTATAATGAGCAGTTCTTC. Translated: CASSHLMGTSGGAYNEQFF.

V is TRBV10-3 and J is TRBJ2-1, with TRBD2 identical over 11 bases. This CDR3 has 13 residues. J was trimmed by 4 bases and V by 10 bases; bases with no gene match: 3. CDR1 is ENHRY, CDR2 SYGVKD, per germline. The DNA for the CDR3 is TGTGCCACATCTAGCGGGGGGTACAATGAGCAGTTCTTC. Translating it yields CATSSGGYNEQFF.

This chain links TRBV25-1 with TRBJ1-3, with 9 positions matching TRBD1. The junction had 5 bases not matched to a gene; V was cut back by 9 bases and J by 2 bases. The length of the CDR3 is 14 residues. Germline lookup yields CDR1 MGHDK and CDR2 SYGVNS. The CDR3: CASKTGGAGNTIYF. CDR3 coding DNA: TGTGCCAGTAAGACAGGGGGGGCTGGAAACACCATATATTTT.

With regard to this clone: Other DNA sequences in the same sample also yield this CDR3. This rearrangement joins TRBV6-5 to TRBJ2-7; the match to TRBD1 covers 7 bases. This CDR3 region has 13 residues. V trimming: 5 bases; J trimming: 3 bases; junction bases outside the gene matches: 4. Germline V gene sequence: CDR1 MNHEY, CDR2 SVGAGI. This CDR3 is CASSPGQSYEQYF. In nucleotides, the CDR3 is TGTGCCAGCAGTCCGGGACAGAGCTACGAGCAGTACTTC.

The chain combines TRBV5-1 with TRBJ1-6, with D tentatively TRBD1 (5 bases). CDR1 and CDR2 (germline): SGHRS, YFSETQ. V was clipped by 4 bases and J by 0 bases, with 14 bases between them. This CDR3 has 17 residues. CDR3: CASSPAGLVSYNSPLHF. The CDR3 DNA reads as TGCGCCAGCAGCCCGGCAGGGTTGGTCTCCTATAATTCACCCCTCCACTTT. Supplemented by reference TRBV5-1 and TRBJ1-6, the full variable domain reads KAGVTQTPRYLIKTRGQQVTLSCSPISGHRSVSWYQQTPGQGLQFLFEYFSETQRNKGNFPGRFSGRQFSNSRSEMNVSTLELGDSALYLCASSPAGLVSYNSPLHFGNGTRLTVT.

V is TRBV6-1 and J is TRBJ2-3; 7 bases agree with TRBD2. Germline V gene sequence: CDR1 MNHNS, CDR2 SASEGT. The CDR3 contains 15 residues. Trimming cost V 6 bases and J 0 bases; bases outside gene matches: 6. The CDR3, as DNA: TGTGCCAGCAGGGCTCAGCGGGGAAGCACAGATACGCAGTATTTT. It yields the protein CASRAQRGSTDTQYF.